This T cell receptor (beta chain) was captured in a study of cytomegalovirus exposure and HLA in healthy donors. On the study more broadly: Membership in the Caucasian-associated ancestry cluster was found for around 81% of 350 to 450 genotyped donors.

The CDR3 contains 16 residues. After removal of 2 bases from V and 2 bases from J, the junction contained 7 bases not matched to a gene. Germline V CDR1 and CDR2: MDHEN, SYDVKM. Researchers ran the PCR with 60 Vbeta and 13 Jbeta primers. Method: immunoSEQ multiplex PCR; TCRdb's copy keeps in-frame clones and lacks some. The sample has under 200,000 clones, just over 75% seen once. Study conclusions and caveats: From TCR beta sequences, most subjects' HLA-A and HLA-B alleles were reportedly predicted accurately.

The donors were healthy bone marrow donors. Note on this clone: Antigen specificity is unknown.

J is TRBJ2-3 and V is TRBV28; 7 bases map to TRBD2. Sequencing input: PBMCs. This receptor was identified in a man younger than 45 in good health and CMV-seronegative. The DNA of the CDR3 is TGTGCCAGCAGTTTAGCCATGGGGGGGTCCACAGATACGCAGTATTTT. This gives the protein CASSLAMGGSTDTQYF.